Included here is one TCR beta chain sequence, with context. Germline V CDR1 and CDR2: PRHDT, FYEKMQ (reference sequence). This CDR3 spans 15 amino acids. V was clipped by 1 base and J by 4 bases, with 14 bases between them. Profiled with immunoSEQ multiplex PCR; TCRdb holds only in-frame clones, not every one. In the table there are about 93,000 clones, 85% to 95% of which are singletons. These data originate in a study of OX40 agonist ivuxolimab in advanced cancers. The TCR originated in an adult with an advanced solid tumor such as melanoma, head and neck, liver or kidney cancer. This specimen was CD4+ or CD8+ T cells sorted from blood, taken in a trial of the OX40 agonist ivuxolimab. The rearrangement uses TRBV13 and TRBJ2-7; a weak D match, TRBD1 (6 bases). CDR3 sequence reads: CASSLAAGVSYEQYF. CDR3 coding DNA: TGTGCCAGCAGCTTAGCGGCAGGGGTATCGTACGAGCAGTACTTC.